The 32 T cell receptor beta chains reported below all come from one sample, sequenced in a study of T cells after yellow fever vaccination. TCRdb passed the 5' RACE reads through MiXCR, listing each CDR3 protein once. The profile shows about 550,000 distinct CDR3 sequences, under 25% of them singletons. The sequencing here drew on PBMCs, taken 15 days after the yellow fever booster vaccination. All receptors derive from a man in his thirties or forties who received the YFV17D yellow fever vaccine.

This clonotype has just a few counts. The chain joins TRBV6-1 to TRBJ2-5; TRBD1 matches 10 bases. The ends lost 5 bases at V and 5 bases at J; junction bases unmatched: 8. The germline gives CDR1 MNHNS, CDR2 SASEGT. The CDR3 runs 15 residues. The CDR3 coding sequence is TGTGCCAGCAGTCCCGGGACAGGGGTTGGGGAGACCCAGTACTTC. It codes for CASSPGTGVGETQYF.

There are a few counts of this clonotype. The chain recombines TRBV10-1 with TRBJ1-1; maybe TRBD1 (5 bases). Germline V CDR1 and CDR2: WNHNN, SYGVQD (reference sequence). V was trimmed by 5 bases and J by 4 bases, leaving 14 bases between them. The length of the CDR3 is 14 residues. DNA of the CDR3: TGCGCCAGCAGTTTGACAGCCCTAGGCACTGAAGCTTTCTTT. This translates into CASSLTALGTEAFF.

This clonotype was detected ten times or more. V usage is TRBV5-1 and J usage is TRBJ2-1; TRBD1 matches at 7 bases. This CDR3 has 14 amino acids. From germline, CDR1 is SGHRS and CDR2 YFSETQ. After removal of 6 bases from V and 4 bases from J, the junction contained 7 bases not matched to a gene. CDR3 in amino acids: CASNRDSPYNEQFF. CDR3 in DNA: TGCGCCAGCAACAGGGACAGCCCTTACAATGAGCAGTTCTTC.

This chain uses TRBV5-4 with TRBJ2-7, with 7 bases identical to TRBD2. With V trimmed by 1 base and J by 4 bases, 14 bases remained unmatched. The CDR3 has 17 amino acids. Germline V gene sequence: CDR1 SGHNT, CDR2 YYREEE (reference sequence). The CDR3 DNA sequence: TGTGCCAGCAGCTTGAAGGTCTTAGCGGGTCCTATTTACGAGCAGTACTTC. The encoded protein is CASSLKVLAGPIYEQYF.

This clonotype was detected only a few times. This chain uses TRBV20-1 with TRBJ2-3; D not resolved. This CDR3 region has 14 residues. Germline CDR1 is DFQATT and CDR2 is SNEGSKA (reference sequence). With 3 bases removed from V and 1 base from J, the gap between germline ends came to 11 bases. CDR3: CSARFQTGTDTQYF. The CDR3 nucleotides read TGCAGTGCTAGGTTCCAGACCGGCACAGATACGCAGTATTTT.

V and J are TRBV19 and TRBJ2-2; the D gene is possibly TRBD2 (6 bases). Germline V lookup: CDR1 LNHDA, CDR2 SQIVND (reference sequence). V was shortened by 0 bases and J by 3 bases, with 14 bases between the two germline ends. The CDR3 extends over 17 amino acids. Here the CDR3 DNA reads TGTGCCAGTAGTATAGATCGAAGCGGGTTGTACACCGGGGAGCTGTTTTTT. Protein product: CASSIDRSGLYTGELFF.

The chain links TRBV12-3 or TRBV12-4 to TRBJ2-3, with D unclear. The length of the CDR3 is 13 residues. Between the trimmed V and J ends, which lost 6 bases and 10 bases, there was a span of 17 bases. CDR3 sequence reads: CASSSLDQKAQYF. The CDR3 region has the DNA TGTGCCAGCAGCTCTCTGGACCAAAAGGCGCAGTATTTT.

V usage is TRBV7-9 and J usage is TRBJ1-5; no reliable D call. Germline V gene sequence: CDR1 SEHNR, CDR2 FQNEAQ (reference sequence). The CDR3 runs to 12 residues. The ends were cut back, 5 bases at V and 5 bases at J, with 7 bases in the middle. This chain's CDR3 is CASSKSHQPQHF. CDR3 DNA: TGTGCCAGCAGCAAGTCCCATCAGCCCCAGCATTTT.

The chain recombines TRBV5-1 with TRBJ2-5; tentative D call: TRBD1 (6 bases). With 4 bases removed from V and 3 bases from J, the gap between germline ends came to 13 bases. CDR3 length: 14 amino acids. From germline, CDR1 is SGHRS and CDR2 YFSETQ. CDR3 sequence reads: CASSAQGFKETQYF. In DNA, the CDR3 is TGCGCCAGCAGCGCCCAGGGGTTTAAAGAGACCCAGTACTTC.

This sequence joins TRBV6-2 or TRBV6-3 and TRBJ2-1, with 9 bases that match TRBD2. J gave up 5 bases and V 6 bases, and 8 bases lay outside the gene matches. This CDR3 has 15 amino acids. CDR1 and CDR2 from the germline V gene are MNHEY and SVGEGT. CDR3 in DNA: TGTGCCAGCAGCTCGCCCCTAGCGGGAAACAATGAGCAGTTCTTC. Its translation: CASSSPLAGNNEQFF.

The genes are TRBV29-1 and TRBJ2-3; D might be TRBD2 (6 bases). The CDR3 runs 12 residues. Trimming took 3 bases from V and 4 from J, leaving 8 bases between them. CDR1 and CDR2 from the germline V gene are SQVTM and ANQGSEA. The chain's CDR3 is CSVEGGADTQYF. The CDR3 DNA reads TGCAGCGTTGAGGGAGGAGCAGATACGCAGTATTTT.

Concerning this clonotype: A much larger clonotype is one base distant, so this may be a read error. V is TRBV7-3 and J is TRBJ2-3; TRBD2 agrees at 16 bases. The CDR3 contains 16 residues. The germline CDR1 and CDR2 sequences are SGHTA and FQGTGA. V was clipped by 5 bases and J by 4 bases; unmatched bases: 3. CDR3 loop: CASSPGTSGRADTQYF. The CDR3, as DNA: TGTGCCAGCAGCCCCGGGACTAGCGGGAGGGCAGATACGCAGTATTTT.

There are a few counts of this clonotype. This chain's CDR3 is CASSYQGREQYF. CDR3 coding DNA: TGTGCCAGCAGTTACCAGGGTAGAGAGCAGTACTTC. V and J are TRBV6-5 and TRBJ2-7; perhaps TRBD1 as D (5 bases). Germline V gene data show CDR1 as MNHEY and CDR2 as SVGAGI. CDR3 length equals 12 residues. V lost 2 bases to trimming and J lost 7 bases, with 9 bases between them.

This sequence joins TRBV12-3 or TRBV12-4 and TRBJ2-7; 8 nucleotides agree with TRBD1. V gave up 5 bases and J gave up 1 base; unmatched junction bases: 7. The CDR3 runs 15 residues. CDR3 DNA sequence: TGTGCCAGCAGTATATGGCGGACAGGGTCCTACGAGCAGTACTTC. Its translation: CASSIWRTGSYEQYF.

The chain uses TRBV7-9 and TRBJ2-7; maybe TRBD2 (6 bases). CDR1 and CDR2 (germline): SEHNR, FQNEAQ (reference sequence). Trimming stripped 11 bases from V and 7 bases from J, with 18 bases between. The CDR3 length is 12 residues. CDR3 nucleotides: TGTGCCTCCCAGGACTATCACTCTGAGCAGTACTTC. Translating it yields CASQDYHSEQYF. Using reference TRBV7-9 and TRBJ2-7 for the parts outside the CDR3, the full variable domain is DTGVSQNPRHKITKRGQNVTFRCDPISEHNRLYWYRQTLGQGPEFLTYFQNEAQLEKSRLLSDRFSAERPKGSFSTLEIQRTEQGDSAMYLCASQDYHSEQYFGPGTRLTVT.

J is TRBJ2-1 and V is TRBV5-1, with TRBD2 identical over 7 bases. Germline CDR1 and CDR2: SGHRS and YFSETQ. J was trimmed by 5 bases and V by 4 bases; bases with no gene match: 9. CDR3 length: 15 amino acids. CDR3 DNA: TGCGCCAGCAGCCCGGACGGGACTAAGCACAATGAGCAGTTCTTC. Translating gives CASSPDGTKHNEQFF.

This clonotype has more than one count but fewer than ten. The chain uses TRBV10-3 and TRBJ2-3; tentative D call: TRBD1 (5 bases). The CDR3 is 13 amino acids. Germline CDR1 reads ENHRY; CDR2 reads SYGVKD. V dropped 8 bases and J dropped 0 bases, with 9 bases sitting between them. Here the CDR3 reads CAIYDRSTDTQYF. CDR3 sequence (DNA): TGTGCCATCTATGACAGAAGCACAGATACGCAGTATTTT.

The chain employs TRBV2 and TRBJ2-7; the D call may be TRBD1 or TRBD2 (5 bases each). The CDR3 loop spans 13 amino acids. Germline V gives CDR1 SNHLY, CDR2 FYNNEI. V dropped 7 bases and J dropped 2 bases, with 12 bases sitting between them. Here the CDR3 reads CASTRDGPYEQYF. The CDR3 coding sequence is TGTGCCAGCACCCGGGACGGCCCCTACGAGCAGTACTTC.

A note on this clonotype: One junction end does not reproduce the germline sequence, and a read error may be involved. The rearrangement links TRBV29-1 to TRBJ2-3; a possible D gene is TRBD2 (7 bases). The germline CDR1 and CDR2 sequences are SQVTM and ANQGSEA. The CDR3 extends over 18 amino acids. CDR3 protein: CSVETPLAGAEVTGTQYF. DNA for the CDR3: TGCAGCGTTGAAACTCCCTTGGCGGGGGCCGAGGTTACAGGTACGCAGTATTTT.

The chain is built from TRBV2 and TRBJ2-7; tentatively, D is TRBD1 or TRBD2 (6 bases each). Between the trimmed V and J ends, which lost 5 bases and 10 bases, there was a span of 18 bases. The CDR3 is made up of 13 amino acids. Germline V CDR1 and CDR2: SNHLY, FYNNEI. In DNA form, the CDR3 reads TGTGCCAGCAGTTCATGGGGGGCAGATCACCAGTACTTC. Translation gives CASSSWGADHQYF.

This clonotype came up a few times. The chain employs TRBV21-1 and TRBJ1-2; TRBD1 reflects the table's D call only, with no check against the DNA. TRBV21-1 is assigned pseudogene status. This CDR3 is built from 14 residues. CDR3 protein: CASSEDAQRYGYTF. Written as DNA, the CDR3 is TGTGCCAGCAGCGAGGACGCCCAGCGCTATGGCTACACCTTC.

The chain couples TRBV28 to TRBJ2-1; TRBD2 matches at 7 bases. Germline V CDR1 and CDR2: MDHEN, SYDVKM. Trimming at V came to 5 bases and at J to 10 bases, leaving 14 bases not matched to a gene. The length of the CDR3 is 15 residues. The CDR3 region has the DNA TGTGCCAGCAGTGCTACCATCCTAGCGGTCCGGGAGCAGTTCTTC. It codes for CASSATILAVREQFF.

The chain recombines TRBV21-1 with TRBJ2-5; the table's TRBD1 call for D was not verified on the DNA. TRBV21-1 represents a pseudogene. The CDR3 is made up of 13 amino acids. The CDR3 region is CASSGRQYKTQYF. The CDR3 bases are TGTGCCAGCAGCGGAAGACAGTACAAGACCCAGTACTTC.

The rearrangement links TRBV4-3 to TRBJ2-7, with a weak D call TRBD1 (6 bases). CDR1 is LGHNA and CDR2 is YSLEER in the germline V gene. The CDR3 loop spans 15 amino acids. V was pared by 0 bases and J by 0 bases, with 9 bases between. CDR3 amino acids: CASSQEWGLSYEQYF. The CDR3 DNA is TGCGCCAGCAGCCAAGAATGGGGGCTCTCCTACGAGCAGTACTTC.

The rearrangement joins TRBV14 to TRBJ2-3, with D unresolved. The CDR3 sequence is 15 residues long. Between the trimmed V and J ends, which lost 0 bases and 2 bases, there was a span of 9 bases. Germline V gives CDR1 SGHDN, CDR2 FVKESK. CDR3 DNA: TGTGCCAGCAGCCAAGATCGGAGTTTCACAGATACGCAGTATTTT. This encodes CASSQDRSFTDTQYF.

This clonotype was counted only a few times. The CDR3 nucleotides read TGTGCCACCAGCAGAGATTTTCCAGGGGAGGACGAGCAGTACTTC. This codes for CATSRDFPGEDEQYF. The chain recombines TRBV15 with TRBJ2-7; the D gene could be TRBD1 or TRBD2 (6 bases each). Germline V gene lookup returns CDR1 LNHNV and CDR2 YYDKDF (reference sequence). V was shortened by 0 bases and J by 5 bases, with 14 bases between the two germline ends. The CDR3 has 15 amino acids. Full variable domain (outside the CDR3, taken from reference TRBV15 and TRBJ2-7): DAMVIQNPRYQVTQFGKPVTLSCSQTLNHNVMYWYQQKSSQAPKLLFHYYDKDFNNEADTPDNFQSRRPNTSFCFLDIRSPGLGDTAMYLCATSRDFPGEDEQYFGPGTRLTVT.

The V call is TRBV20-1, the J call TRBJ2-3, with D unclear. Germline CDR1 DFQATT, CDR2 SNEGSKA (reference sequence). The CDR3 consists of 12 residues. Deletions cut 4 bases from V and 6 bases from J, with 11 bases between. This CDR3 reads CSAIDLLDTQYF. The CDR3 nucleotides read TGCAGTGCTATTGACCTTCTGGATACGCAGTATTTT.

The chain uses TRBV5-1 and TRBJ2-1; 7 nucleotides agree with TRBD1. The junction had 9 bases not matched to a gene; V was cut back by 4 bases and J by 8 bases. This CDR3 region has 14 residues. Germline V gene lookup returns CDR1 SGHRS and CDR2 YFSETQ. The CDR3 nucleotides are TGCGCCAGCAGCAGGCCGACAGGGTTTGATGAGCAGTTCTTC. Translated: CASSRPTGFDEQFF.

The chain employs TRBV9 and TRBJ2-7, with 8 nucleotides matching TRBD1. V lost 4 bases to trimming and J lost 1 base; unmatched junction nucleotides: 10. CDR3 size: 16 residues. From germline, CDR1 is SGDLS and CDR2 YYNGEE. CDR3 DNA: TGTGCCAGCAGCCCAGGGGCAGGGGGCGAGTCCTACGAGCAGTACTTC. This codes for CASSPGAGGESYEQYF.

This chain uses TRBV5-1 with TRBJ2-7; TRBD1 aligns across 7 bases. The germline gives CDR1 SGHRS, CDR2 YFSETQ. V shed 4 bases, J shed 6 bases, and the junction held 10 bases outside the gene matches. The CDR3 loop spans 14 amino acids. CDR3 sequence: CASSQLTGVGEQYF. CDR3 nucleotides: TGCGCCAGCAGCCAACTAACAGGGGTTGGCGAGCAGTACTTC.

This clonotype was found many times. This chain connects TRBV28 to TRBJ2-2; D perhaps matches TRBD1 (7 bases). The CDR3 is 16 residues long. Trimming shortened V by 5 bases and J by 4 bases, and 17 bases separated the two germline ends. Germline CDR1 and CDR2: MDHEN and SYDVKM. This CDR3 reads CASSPQGGASTGELFF. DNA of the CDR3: TGTGCCAGCAGTCCCCAGGGGGGCGCATCCACCGGGGAGCTGTTTTTT. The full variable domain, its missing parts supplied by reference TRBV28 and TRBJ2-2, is DVKVTQSSRYLVKRTGEKVFLECVQDMDHENMFWYRQDPGLGLRLIYFSYDVKMKEKGDIPEGYSVSREKKERFSLILESASTNQTSMYLCASSPQGGASTGELFFGEGSRLTVL.

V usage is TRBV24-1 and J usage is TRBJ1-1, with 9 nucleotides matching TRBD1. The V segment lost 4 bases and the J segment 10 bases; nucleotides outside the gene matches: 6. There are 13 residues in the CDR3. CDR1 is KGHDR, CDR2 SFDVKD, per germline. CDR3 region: CATSEGQGRRAFF. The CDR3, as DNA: TGTGCCACCAGTGAAGGACAGGGGAGGAGAGCTTTCTTT.